These T cell receptor beta chains were read from a single sample in a study of Graves' ophthalmopathy and Graves' hyperthyroidism. TCRdb redid the calling of the multiplex PCR reads with MiXCR, one entry per CDR3 protein. This sample has 600,000 to 700,000 distinct CDR3 sequences, with under 50% found just once. Material: peripheral blood. The receptor set was obtained from an adult man with Graves' ophthalmopathy. CDR3s include the opening cysteine and the closing phenylalanine or tryptophan. The order of the fields is D gene, J gene, clone size, V gene, CDR3 protein, CDR3 DNA. The D gene is left open where the match is weak. Clone size is stated in some rows and not others, as once, few, many or a class when expanded.

>TRBD1|TRBJ1-3|NA|TRBV10-3
CAISESRGGYGNTIYF
TGTGCCATCAGTGAGTCAAGAGGGGGCTATGGAAACACCATATATTTT
>NA|TRBJ2-5|many|TRBV9
CASSPQRGETQYF
TGTGCCAGCAGCCCCCAGCGTGGGGAGACCCAGTACTTC
>NA|TRBJ2-7|many|TRBV15
CATSADLWGTTYEQYF
TGTGCCACCAGCGCCGATCTGTGGGGGACCACCTACGAGCAGTACTTC
>TRBD1|TRBJ1-3|NA|TRBV29-1
CSDRGFYGYTIYF
TGCAGTGACAGGGGGTTCTATGGCTACACCATATATTTT
>NA|TRBJ1-5|few|TRBV4-1
CASSQDRRAVQPQHF
TGCGCCAGCAGCCAAGATAGAAGGGCCGTTCAGCCCCAGCATTTT
>TRBD2|TRBJ2-2|many|TRBV10-2
CASSMTSGRNTGELFF
TGCGCCAGCAGTATGACTAGCGGGAGAAACACCGGGGAGCTGTTTTTT
>NA|TRBJ1-2|many|TRBV15
CATRGGNYGYTF
TGTGCCACCCGGGGTGGTAACTATGGCTACACCTTC
>NA|TRBJ1-4|NA|TRBV5-1
CASSPGGQGSDEKLFF
TGCGCCAGCAGCCCTGGGGGGCAGGGTTCGGATGAAAAACTGTTTTTT
>TRBD1|TRBJ1-5|NA|TRBV10-3
CAIAGTPRDRAYSNQPQHF
TGTGCCATCGCTGGCACTCCTAGGGACAGGGCCTATAGCAATCAGCCCCAGCATTTT
>NA|TRBJ1-3|few|TRBV6-5
CARLPRFTGNTIYF
TGTGCCCGCCTGCCCAGGTTCACTGGAAACACCATATATTTT
>NA|TRBJ1-2|NA|TRBV11-1
CASRPSSGGYGYTF
TGTGCCAGCAGACCAAGTAGCGGGGGCTATGGCTACACCTTC
>TRBD2|TRBJ2-7|many|TRBV7-9
CASSLTSGRAGEQYF
TGTGCCAGCAGCTTGACTAGCGGGAGGGCCGGCGAGCAGTACTTC
>NA|TRBJ1-1|few|TRBV6-1
CASSELGQKAFF
TGTGCCAGCAGTGAATTGGGTCAGAAGGCTTTCTTT
>TRBD1|TRBJ2-2|many|TRBV11-2
CASSLGGQGGSTGELFF
TGTGCCAGCAGCTTAGGGGGACAGGGTGGGTCCACCGGGGAGCTGTTTTTT
>NA|TRBJ1-6|many|TRBV7-9
CASSFTGNNSPLHF
TGTGCCAGCAGCTTCACGGGGAATAATTCACCCCTCCACTTT
>NA|TRBJ1-5|many|TRBV20-1
CSARVGQGGGFGQPQHF
TGCAGTGCTAGAGTCGGGCAGGGTGGGGGTTTCGGCCAGCCCCAGCATTTT
>NA|TRBJ1-1|many|TRBV10-3
CASSQGQENTEAFF
TGTGCCAGCAGCCAGGGACAAGAGAACACTGAAGCTTTCTTT
>NA|TRBJ1-1|NA|TRBV5-1
CASSSRGGGMNTEAFF
TGCGCCAGCAGCTCTCGCGGGGGCGGGATGAACACTGAAGCTTTCTTT
>TRBD1|TRBJ1-2|NA|TRBV7-9
CASSLGDRADYGYTF
TGTGCCAGCAGCTTAGGGGACAGGGCCGACTATGGCTACACCTTC
>TRBD2|TRBJ2-5|few|TRBV12-3/TRBV12-4
CASSCVTSGERETQYF
TGTGCCAGCAGTTGTGTCACTAGCGGGGAGAGGGAGACCCAGTACTTC
>NA|TRBJ2-3|many|TRBV7-6
CASSRGDTQYF
TGTGCCAGCAGCCGTGGAGATACGCAGTATTTT
>TRBD1|TRBJ1-2|NA|TRBV10-3
CAISDGGTGFGYTF
TGTGCCATCAGTGACGGCGGGACAGGGTTTGGCTACACCTTC
>NA|TRBJ1-2|NA|TRBV5-1
CASSLRDGRNGYTF
TGCGCCAGCAGCTTGAGGGACGGAAGGAATGGCTACACCTTC
>NA|TRBJ1-5|many|TRBV4-3
CASSQDESNQPQHF
TGCGCCAGCAGCCAAGATGAGAGCAATCAGCCCCAGCATTTT
>NA|TRBJ2-6|few|TRBV7-9
CASSLTRDKTWGANVLTF
TGTGCCAGCAGCTTAACTAGGGACAAAACGTGGGGGGCCAACGTCCTGACTTTC
>NA|TRBJ1-3|NA|TRBV29-1
CSVEDTGNTIYF
TGCAGCGTTGAAGATACTGGAAACACCATATATTTT
>NA|TRBJ2-5|NA|TRBV20-1
CSAGDQLLETQYF
TGCAGTGCTGGAGATCAGCTTTTAGAGACCCAGTACTTC
>NA|TRBJ2-7|few|TRBV5-1
CASSSNPSGPSGQYF
TGCGCCAGCAGCTCTAACCCCTCGGGCCCATCGGGACAGTACTTC
>NA|TRBJ1-5|NA|TRBV7-2
CASSPRQVSQPQHF
TGTGCCAGCAGCCCAAGACAGGTTAGTCAGCCCCAGCATTTT
>NA|TRBJ1-2|NA|TRBV27
CASSLTQTSYGYTF
TGTGCCAGCAGTTTAACGCAAACCTCTTATGGCTACACCTTC
>NA|TRBJ1-3|many|TRBV9
CASSVDADTIYF
TGTGCCAGCAGCGTAGATGCGGACACCATATATTTT
>NA|TRBJ1-4|NA|TRBV9
CASSGTSGF
TGTGCCAGCAGCGGGACTAGCGGATTT
>NA|TRBJ1-6|once|TRBV25-1
CASSPGPYSPLHF
TGTGCCAGCAGTCCCGGCCCGTATTCACCCCTCCACTTT